A single sample gave rise to the 5 T cell receptor beta chains below, sequenced in a study of cytotoxic CD8 clonotypes in ibrutinib-treated CLL. Repertoires were generated with immunoSEQ multiplex PCR, while TCRdb's copy carries only in-frame clones and drops some. The repertoire includes roughly 100,000 clones, 70% to 85% of them detected once, and about 29% sits in the top ten. The sample was PBMCs, taken after 12 months of ibrutinib treatment. The receptor set was obtained from a human donor with chronic lymphocytic leukemia.

The J gene is TRBJ1-6, the V gene TRBV25-1, with D unclear. Trimming removed 7 bases at V and 6 bases at J, with 7 bases between. The germline gives CDR1 MGHDK, CDR2 SYGVNS. The CDR3 is 12 amino acids. In DNA form, the CDR3 reads TGTGCCAGCAAATTCGCTAATTCACCCCTCCACTTT. It codes for CASKFANSPLHF.

This clone was detected a few times. This chain links TRBV4-2 with TRBJ2-7; no clear D gene. Germline-derived CDR1 and CDR2 are LGHNA and YNFKEQ. The CDR3 runs to 15 residues. V was clipped by 0 bases and J by 5 bases, with 14 bases between them. In DNA, the CDR3 is TGTGCCAGCAGCCAAGATCTGGCTAGTGGGAACGAGCAGTACTTC. Translating it yields CASSQDLASGNEQYF.

This clone was detected only once. The chain links TRBV5-1 to TRBJ2-1; D is possibly TRBD1 (5 bases). The CDR3 is made up of 13 amino acids. CDR1 SGHRS and CDR2 YFSETQ come from the germline V gene. V lost 4 bases and J 6 bases, leaving 11 bases between the germline ends. The CDR3 DNA reads as TGCGCCAGCAGCCAAGACAGAGGCAATGAGCAGTTCTTC. Its protein is CASSQDRGNEQFF.

The chain employs TRBV25-1 and TRBJ1-3; D remains ambiguous. Germline V gives CDR1 MGHDK, CDR2 SYGVNS. The CDR3 has 14 residues. The ends were cut back, 4 bases at V and 0 bases at J, with 7 bases in the middle. The CDR3 DNA sequence: TGTGCCAGCAGTGCCCGACGCTCTGGAAACACCATATATTTT. This sequence encodes CASSARRSGNTIYF.

J is TRBJ1-1 and V is TRBV5-4; a weak D match, TRBD1 (6 bases). V dropped 2 bases and J dropped 4 bases, with 9 bases sitting between them. Germline V gene sequence: CDR1 SGHNT, CDR2 YYREEE (reference sequence). The CDR3 extends over 13 amino acids. CDR3 in DNA: TGTGCCAGCAGCTTAAGGGGGGGCACTGAAGCTTTCTTT. Encoded protein: CASSLRGGTEAFF.